This T cell receptor (beta chain) is from a study of blood T cell repertoires in COVID-19. The overall study: COVID-19 samples collected from the United States, Italy and Spain covered acute and convalescent phases. The cDNA or gDNA used as material had been derived from T cells, B-cell-depleted T cells, or PBMCs.

Under the authors' procedure: From reference gene primer amplification, estimates of nucleated cell counts were derived. Profiled with immunoSEQ multiplex PCR; TCRdb holds only in-frame clones, not every one. V and J calls and clone size follow that table, whereas D and trimming were derived from the DNA. The sample contains over 200,000 clones, under 90% of which appear only once. The length of the CDR3 is 16 residues. Germline assignment: CDR1 MGHDK and CDR2 SYGVNS. With 6 bases clipped from V and 13 bases from J, the junction kept 20 bases outside the gene matches. The chain recombines TRBV25-1 with TRBJ2-1; TRBD2 matches 8 bases. Sample: peripheral blood. This clonotype was sampled from a man in his 60s who had recovered from COVID-19. The CDR3 DNA sequence: TGTGCCAGCAGGGAACCGGGGGGGCGCGGATCGATGCCTCAGTTCTTC. It encodes CASREPGGRGSMPQFF. The entire variable domain, with the rest obtained from reference TRBV25-1 and TRBJ2-1, is as follows: EADIYQTPRYLVIGTGKKITLECSQTMGHDKMYWYQQDPGMELHLIHYSYGVNSTEKGDLSSESTVSRIRTEHFPLTLESARPSHTSQYLCASREPGGRGSMPQFFGPGTRLTVL.